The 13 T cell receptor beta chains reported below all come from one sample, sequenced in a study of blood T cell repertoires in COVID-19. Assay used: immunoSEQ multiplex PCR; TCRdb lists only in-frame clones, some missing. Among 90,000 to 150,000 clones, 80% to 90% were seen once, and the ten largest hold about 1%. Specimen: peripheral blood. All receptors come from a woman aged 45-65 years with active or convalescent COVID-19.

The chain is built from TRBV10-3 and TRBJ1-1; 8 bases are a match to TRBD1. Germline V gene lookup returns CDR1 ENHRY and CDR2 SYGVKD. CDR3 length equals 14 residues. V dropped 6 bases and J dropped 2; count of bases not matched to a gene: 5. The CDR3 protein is CAISTGTGNTEAFF. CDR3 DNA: TGTGCCATCAGCACCGGGACAGGTAACACTGAAGCTTTCTTT.

As DNA, the CDR3 is TGTGCCAGCAGTCCATCGCGGCGAGGGAATGAGCAGTTCTTC. Translation: CASSPSRRGNEQFF. The rearrangement uses TRBV3-1 (or the pseudogene TRBV3-2) and TRBJ2-1; D possibly corresponds to TRBD2 (5 bases). Germline V lookup: CDR1 LGHDT, CDR2 YNNKEL (reference sequence). CDR3 size: 14 residues. V lost 6 bases and J lost 7, with 16 bases in between.

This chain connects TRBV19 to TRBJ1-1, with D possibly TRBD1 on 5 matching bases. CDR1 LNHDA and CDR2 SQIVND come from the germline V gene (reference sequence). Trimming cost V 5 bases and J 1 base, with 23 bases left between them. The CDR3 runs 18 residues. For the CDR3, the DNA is TGTGCCAGTAGTCCGTTGAAAGGGGCAGCTACTCGGAACACTGAAGCTTTCTTT. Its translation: CASSPLKGAATRNTEAFF.

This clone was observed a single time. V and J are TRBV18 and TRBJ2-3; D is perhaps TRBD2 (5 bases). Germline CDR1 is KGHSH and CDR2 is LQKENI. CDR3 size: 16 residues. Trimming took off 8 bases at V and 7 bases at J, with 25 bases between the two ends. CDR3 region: CASALIRGSPLNTQYF. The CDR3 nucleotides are TGTGCCAGCGCTTTAATCCGGGGATCCCCCCTCAATACGCAGTATTTT.

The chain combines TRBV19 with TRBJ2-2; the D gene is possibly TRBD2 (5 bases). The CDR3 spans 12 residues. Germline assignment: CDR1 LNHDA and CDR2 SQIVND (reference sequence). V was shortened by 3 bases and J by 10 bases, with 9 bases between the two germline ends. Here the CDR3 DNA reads TGTGCCAGTAGTATCAGTCGGGAGGAGCTGTTTTTT. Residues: CASSISREELFF.

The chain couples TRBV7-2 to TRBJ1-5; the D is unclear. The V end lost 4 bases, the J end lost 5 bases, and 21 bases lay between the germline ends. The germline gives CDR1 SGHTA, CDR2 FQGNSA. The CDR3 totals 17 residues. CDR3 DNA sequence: TGTGCCAGCAGCTACCGAGGCGGAGGAACCGACCATCAGCCCCAGCATTTT. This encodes CASSYRGGGTDHQPQHF.

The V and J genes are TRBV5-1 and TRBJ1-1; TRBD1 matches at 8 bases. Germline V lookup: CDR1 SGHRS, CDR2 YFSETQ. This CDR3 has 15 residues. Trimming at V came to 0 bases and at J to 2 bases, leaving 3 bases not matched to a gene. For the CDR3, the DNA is TGCGCCAGCAGCTTGGATGGACAGGGAAACACTGAAGCTTTCTTT. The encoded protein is CASSLDGQGNTEAFF. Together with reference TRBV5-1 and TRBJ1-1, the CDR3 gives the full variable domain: KAGVTQTPRYLIKTRGQQVTLSCSPISGHRSVSWYQQTPGQGLQFLFEYFSETQRNKGNFPGRFSGRQFSNSRSEMNVSTLELGDSALYLCASSLDGQGNTEAFFGQGTRLTVV.

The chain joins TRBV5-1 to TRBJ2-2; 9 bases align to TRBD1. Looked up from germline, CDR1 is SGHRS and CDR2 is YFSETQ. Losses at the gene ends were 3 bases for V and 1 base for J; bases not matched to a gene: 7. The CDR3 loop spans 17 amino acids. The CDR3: CASSSGQGGWNTGELFF. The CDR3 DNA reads TGCGCCAGCAGCTCGGGACAGGGCGGATGGAACACCGGGGAGCTGTTTTTT.

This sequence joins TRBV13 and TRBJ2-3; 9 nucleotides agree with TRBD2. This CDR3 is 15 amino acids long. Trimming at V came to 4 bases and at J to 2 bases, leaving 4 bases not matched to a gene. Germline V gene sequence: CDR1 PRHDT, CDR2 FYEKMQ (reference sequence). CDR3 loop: CASSWGTSSTDTQYF. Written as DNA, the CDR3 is TGTGCCAGCAGCTGGGGGACTAGCTCCACAGATACGCAGTATTTT.

The CDR3 loop is CASSLSRRANSPLHF. The CDR3, as DNA: TGTGCCAGCAGTTTATCGCGCAGGGCTAATTCACCCCTCCACTTT. The chain joins TRBV28 to TRBJ1-6; the D gene is possibly TRBD1 (5 bases). Per germline, CDR1 MDHEN and CDR2 SYDVKM. The CDR3 totals 15 residues. The V and J ends lost 1 base and 6 bases respectively, with 10 bases between them.

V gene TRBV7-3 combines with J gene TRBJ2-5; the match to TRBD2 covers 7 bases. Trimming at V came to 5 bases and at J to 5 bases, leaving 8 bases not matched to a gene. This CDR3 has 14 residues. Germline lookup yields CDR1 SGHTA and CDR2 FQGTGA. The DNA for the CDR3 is TGTGCCAGCAGCCCCCAGGGTAGCGGGGAGACCCAGTACTTC. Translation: CASSPQGSGETQYF.

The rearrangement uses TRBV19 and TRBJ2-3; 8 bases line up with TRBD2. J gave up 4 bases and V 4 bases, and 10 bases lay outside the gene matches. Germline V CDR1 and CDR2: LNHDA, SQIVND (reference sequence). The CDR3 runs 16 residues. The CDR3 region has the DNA TGTGCCAGTAGTACCTCCTTGAGCGGGAGCGCAGATACGCAGTATTTT. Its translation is CASSTSLSGSADTQYF.

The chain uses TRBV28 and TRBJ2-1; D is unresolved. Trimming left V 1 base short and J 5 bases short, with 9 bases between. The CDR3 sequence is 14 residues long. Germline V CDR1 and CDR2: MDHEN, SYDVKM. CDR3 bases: TGTGCCAGCAGTTTATCCCCAGGCAACAATGAGCAGTTCTTC. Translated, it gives CASSLSPGNNEQFF.